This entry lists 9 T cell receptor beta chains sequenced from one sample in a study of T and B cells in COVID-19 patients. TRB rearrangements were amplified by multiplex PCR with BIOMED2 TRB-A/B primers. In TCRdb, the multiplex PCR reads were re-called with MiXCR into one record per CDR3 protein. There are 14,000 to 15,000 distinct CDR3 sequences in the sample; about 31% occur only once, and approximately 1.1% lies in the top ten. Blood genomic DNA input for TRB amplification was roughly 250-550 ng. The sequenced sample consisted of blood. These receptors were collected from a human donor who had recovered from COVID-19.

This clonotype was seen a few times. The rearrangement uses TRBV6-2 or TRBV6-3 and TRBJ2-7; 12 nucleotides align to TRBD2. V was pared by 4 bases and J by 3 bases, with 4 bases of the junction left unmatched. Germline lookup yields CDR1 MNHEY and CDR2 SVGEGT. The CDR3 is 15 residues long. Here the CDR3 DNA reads TGTGCCAGCAGTTTGACTAGCGGGGGACTCTACGAGCAGTACTTC. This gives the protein CASSLTSGGLYEQYF.

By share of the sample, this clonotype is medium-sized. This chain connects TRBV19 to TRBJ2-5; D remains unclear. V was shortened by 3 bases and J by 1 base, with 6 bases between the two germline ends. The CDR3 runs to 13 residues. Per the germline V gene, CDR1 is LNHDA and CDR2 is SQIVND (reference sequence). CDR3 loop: CASSIAGQETQYF. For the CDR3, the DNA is TGTGCCAGTAGTATTGCCGGCCAAGAGACCCAGTACTTC. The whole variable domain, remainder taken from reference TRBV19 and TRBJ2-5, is DGGITQSPKYLFRKEGQNVTLSCEQNLNHDAMYWYRQDPGQGLRLIYYSQIVNDFQKGDIAEGYSVSREKKESFPLTVTSAQKNPTAFYLCASSIAGQETQYFGPGTRLLVL.

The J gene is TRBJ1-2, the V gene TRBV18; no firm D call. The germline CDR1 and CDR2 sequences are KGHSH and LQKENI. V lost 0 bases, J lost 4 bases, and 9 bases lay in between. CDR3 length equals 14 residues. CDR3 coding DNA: TGTGCCAGCTCACCACCCACGGAGAGCTATGGCTACACCTTC. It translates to CASSPPTESYGYTF.

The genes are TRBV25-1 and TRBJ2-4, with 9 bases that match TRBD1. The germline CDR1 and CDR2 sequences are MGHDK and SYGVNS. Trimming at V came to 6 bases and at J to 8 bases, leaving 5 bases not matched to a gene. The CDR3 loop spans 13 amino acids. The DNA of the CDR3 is TGTGCCAGCAGGGGACAGGGCTTCGACATTCAGTACTTC. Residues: CASRGQGFDIQYF. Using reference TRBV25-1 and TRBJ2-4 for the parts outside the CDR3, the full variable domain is EADIYQTPRYLVIGTGKKITLECSQTMGHDKMYWYQQDPGMELHLIHYSYGVNSTEKGDLSSESTVSRIRTEHFPLTLESARPSHTSQYLCASRGQGFDIQYFGAGTRLSVL.

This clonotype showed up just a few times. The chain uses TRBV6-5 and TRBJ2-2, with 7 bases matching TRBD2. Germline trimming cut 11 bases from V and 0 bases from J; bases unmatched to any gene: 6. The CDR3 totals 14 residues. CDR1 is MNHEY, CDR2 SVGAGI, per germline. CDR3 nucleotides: TGTGCCTTCCGGGAGGATCCGAACACCGGGGAGCTGTTTTTT. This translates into CAFREDPNTGELFF.

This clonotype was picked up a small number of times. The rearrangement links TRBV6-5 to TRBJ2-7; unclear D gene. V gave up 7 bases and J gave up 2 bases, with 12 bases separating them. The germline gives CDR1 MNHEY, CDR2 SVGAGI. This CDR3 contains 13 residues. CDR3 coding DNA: TGTGCCAGCACCCCAATAGGGACCTACGAGCAGTACTTC. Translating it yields CASTPIGTYEQYF.

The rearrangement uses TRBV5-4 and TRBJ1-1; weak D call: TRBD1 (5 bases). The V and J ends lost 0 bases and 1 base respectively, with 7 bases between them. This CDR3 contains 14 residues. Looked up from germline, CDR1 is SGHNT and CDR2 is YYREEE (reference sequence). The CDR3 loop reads CASSLGGPNTEAFF. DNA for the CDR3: TGTGCCAGCAGCTTGGGGGGCCCGAACACTGAAGCTTTCTTT. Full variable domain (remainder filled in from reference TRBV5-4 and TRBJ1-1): ETGVTQSPTHLIKTRGQQVTLRCSSQSGHNTVSWYQQALGQGPQFIFQYYREEENGRGNFPPRFSGLQFPNYSSELNVNALELDDSALYLCASSLGGPNTEAFFGQGTRLTVV.

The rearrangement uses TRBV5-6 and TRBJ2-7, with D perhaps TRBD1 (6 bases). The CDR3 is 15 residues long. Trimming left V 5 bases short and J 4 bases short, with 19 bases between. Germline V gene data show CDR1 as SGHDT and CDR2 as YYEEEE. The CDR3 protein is CASSTQGLPGYEQYF. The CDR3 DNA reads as TGTGCCAGCAGTACACAGGGTCTTCCTGGGTACGAGCAGTACTTC.

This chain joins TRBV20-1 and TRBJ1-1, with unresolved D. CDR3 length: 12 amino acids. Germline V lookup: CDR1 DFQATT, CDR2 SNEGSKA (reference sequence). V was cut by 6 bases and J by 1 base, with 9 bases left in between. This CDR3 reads CSASQQNTEAFF. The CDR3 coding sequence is TGCAGTGCCTCACAACAGAACACTGAAGCTTTCTTT.